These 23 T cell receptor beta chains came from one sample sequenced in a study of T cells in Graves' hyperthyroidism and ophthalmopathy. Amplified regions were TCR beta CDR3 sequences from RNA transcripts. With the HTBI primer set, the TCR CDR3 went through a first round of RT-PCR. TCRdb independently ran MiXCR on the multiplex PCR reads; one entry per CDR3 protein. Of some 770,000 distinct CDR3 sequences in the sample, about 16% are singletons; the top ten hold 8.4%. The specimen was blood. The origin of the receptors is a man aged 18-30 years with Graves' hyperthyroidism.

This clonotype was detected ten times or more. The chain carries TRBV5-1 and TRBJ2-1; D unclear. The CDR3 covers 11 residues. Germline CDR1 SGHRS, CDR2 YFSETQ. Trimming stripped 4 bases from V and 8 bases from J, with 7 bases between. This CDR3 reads CASSAQDEQFF. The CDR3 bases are TGCGCCAGCAGCGCTCAAGATGAGCAGTTCTTC.

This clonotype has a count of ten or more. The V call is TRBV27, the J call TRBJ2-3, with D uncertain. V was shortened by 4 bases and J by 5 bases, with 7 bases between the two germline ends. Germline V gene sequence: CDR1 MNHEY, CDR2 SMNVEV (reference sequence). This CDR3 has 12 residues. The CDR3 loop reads CASSSPEDTQYF. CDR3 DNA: TGTGCCAGCAGTTCTCCGGAAGATACGCAGTATTTT.

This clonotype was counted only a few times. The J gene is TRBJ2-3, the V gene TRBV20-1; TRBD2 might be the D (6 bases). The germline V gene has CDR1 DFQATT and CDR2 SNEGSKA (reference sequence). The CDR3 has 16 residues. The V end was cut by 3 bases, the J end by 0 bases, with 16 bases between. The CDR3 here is CSARARLAGSTDTQYF. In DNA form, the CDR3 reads TGCAGTGCTAGGGCTCGACTGGCGGGAAGCACAGATACGCAGTATTTT.

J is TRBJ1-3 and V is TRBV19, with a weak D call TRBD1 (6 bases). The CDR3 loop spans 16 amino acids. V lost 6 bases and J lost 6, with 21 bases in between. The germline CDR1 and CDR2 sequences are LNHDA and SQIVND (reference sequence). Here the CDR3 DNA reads TGTGCCAGTAGCCTAAGAGAAACAGGGCTAATAAACACCATATATTTT. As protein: CASSLRETGLINTIYF.

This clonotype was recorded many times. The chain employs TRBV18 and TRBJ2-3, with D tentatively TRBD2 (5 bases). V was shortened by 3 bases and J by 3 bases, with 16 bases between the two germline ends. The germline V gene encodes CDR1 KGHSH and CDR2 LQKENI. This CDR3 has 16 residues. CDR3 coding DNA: TGTGCCAGCTCACCTCCGGACGGGAAAAGTACAGATACGCAGTATTTT. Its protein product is CASSPPDGKSTDTQYF.

In DNA, the CDR3 is TGTGCCACTACCTGGACTACTAAGGGCGAGCAGTACTTC. This translates into CATTWTTKGEQYF. The rearrangement joins TRBV12-3 or TRBV12-4 to TRBJ2-7, with a weak D call TRBD2 (6 bases). V gave up 10 bases and J gave up 6 bases, with 19 bases separating them. The CDR3 spans 13 residues.

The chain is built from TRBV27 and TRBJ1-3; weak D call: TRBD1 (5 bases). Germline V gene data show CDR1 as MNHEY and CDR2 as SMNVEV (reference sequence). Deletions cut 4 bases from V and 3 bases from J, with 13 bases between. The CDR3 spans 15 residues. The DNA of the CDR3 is TGTGCCAGCAGTTCCAGGGCAGCCCATGGAAACACCATATATTTT. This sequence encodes CASSSRAAHGNTIYF.

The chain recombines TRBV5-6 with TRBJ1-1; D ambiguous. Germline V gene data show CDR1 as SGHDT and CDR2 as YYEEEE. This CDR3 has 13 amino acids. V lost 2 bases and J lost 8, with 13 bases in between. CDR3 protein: CASSFGSVGEAFF. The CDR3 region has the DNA TGTGCCAGCAGCTTCGGATCGGTCGGCGAAGCTTTCTTT.

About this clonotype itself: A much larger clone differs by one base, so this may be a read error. As DNA, the CDR3 is TGTGCCAGCTCACCAACTAGCAGGAGGACCGGGGAGCTGTTTTTT. It encodes CASSPTSRRTGELFF. V usage is TRBV18 and J usage is TRBJ2-2, with D possibly being TRBD2 (6 bases). Trimming stripped 2 bases from V and 5 bases from J, with 12 bases between. The CDR3 extends over 15 amino acids. Germline V gene data show CDR1 as KGHSH and CDR2 as LQKENI. The full variable domain, in which reference TRBV18 and TRBJ2-2 provide the parts outside the CDR3, is NAGVMQNPRHLVRRRGQEARLRCSPMKGHSHVYWYRQLPEEGLKFMVYLQKENIIDESGMPKERFSAEFPKEGPSILRIQQVVRGDSAAYFCASSPTSRRTGELFFGEGSRLTVL.

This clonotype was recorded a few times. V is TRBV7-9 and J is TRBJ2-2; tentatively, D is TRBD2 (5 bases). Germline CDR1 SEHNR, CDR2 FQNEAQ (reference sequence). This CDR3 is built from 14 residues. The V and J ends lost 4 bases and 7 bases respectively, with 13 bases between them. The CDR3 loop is CASSSSRDIGELFF. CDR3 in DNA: TGTGCCAGCAGCTCATCTCGGGATATCGGGGAGCTGTTTTTT.

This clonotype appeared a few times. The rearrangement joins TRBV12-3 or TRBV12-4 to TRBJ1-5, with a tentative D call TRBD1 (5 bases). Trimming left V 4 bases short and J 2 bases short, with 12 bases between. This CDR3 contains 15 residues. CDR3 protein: CASSSGSGGNQPQHF. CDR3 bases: TGTGCCAGCAGTTCAGGGTCCGGGGGCAATCAGCCCCAGCATTTT.

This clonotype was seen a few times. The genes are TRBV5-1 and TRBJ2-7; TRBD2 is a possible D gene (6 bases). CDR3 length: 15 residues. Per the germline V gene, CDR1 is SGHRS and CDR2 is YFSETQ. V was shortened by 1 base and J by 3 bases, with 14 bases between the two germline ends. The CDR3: CASSLRPPEGYEQYF. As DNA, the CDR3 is TGCGCCAGCAGCTTGCGGCCCCCGGAGGGCTACGAGCAGTACTTC.

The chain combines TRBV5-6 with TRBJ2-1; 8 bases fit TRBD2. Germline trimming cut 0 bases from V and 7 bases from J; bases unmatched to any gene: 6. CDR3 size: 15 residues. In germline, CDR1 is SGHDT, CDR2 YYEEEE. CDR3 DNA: TGTGCCAGCAGCTTGGGGCGGACTAGCCGAAATGAGCAGTTCTTC. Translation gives CASSLGRTSRNEQFF.

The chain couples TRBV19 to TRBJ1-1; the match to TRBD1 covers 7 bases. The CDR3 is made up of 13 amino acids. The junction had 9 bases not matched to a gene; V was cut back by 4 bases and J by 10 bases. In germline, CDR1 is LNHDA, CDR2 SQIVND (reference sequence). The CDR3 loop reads CASSNTDREVAFF. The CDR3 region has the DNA TGTGCCAGTAGTAACACCGACAGGGAGGTAGCTTTCTTT.

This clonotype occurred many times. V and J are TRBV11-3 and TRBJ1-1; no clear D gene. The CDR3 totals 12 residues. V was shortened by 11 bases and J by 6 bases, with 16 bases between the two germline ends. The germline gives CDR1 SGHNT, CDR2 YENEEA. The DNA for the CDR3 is TGTGCCTCTATTAAGATAGAACCTGAAGCTTTCTTT. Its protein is CASIKIEPEAFF.

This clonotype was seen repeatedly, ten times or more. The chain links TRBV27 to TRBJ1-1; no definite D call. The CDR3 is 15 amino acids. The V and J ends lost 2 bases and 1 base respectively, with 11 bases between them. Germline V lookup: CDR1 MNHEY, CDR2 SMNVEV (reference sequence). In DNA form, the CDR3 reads TGTGCCAGCAGTTTAAAAAGTCGAGAGAACACTGAAGCTTTCTTT. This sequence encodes CASSLKSRENTEAFF.

The CDR3 coding sequence is TGTGCCAGCAGGGGAGGCCTTCATGGCACTGAAGCTTTCTTT. It translates to CASRGGLHGTEAFF. This sequence joins TRBV7-8 and TRBJ1-1, with no clear D. The germline gives CDR1 SGHVS, CDR2 FQNEAQ. Trimming left V 6 bases short and J 4 bases short, with 15 bases between. The CDR3 contains 14 residues.

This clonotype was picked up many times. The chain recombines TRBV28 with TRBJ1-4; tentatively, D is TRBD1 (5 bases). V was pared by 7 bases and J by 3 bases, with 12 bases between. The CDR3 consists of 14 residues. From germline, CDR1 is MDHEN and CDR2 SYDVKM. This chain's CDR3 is CASIGDLANEKLFF. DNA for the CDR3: TGTGCCAGCATCGGGGACCTGGCTAATGAAAAACTGTTTTTT.

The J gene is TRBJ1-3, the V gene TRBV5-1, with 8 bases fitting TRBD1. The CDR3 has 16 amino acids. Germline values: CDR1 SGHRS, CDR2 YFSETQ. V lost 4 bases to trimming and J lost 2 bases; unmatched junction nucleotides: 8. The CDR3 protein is CASSLIGQGAGNTIYF. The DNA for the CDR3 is TGCGCCAGCAGCCTAATCGGACAGGGAGCTGGAAACACCATATATTTT.

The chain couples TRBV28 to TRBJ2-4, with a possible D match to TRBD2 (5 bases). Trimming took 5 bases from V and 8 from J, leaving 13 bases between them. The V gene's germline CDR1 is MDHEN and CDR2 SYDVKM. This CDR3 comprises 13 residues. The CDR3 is CASSPRGMDIQYF. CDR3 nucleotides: TGTGCCAGCAGTCCACGAGGGATGGACATTCAGTACTTC.

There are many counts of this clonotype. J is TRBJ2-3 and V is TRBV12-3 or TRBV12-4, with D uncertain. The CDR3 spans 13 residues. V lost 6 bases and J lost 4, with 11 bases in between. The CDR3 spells CASSFRGSDTQYF. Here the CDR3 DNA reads TGTGCCAGCAGCTTCCGCGGTTCAGATACGCAGTATTTT.

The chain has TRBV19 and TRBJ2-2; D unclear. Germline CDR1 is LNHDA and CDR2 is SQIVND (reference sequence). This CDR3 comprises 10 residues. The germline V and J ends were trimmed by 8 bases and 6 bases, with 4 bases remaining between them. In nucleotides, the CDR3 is TGTGCCAGTGAGGCCGGGGAGCTGTTTTTT. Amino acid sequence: CASEAGELFF.

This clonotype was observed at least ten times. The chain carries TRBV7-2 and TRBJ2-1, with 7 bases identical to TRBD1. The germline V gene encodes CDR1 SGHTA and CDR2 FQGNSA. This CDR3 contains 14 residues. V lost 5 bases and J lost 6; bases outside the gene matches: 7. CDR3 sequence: CASSPWTGPNEQFF. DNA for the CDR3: TGTGCCAGCAGCCCTTGGACAGGCCCCAATGAGCAGTTCTTC.